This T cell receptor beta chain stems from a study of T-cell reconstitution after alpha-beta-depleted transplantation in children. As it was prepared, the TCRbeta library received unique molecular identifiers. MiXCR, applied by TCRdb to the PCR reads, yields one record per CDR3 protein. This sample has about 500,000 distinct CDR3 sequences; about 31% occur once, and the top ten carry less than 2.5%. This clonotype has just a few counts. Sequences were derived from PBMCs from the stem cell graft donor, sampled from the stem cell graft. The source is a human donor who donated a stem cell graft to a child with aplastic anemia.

As DNA, the CDR3 is TGTGCCAGCAGCTTTGGCTGGGGCTACGAGCAGTACTTC. As protein: CASSFGWGYEQYF. The chain joins TRBV7-6 to TRBJ2-7; no firm D call. The V end lost 3 bases, the J end lost 3 bases, and 9 bases lay between the germline ends. The CDR3 runs 13 residues. Germline CDR1 reads SGHVS; CDR2 reads FNYEAQ.